Below are 15 T cell receptor beta chains sequenced from a single sample in a study of blood T cell repertoires in COVID-19. TCRdb's copy holds only in-frame clones and misses some; the assay was immunoSEQ multiplex PCR. Seen here are over 60,000 clones, roughly nine tenths observed once, and the top ten hold approximately 10%. Sequenced: peripheral blood. These receptors were collected from a man older than 75 with acute or convalescent COVID-19.

This chain links TRBV19 with TRBJ2-3, with 10 bases that match TRBD2. The CDR3 spans 16 residues. Germline assignment: CDR1 LNHDA and CDR2 SQIVND (reference sequence). V lost 5 bases to trimming and J lost 6 bases; unmatched junction nucleotides: 11. In nucleotides, the CDR3 is TGTGCCAGTAGTCGGACTAGCGGCTATTCGGGGGATACGCAGTATTTT. Translating gives CASSRTSGYSGDTQYF.

The V call is TRBV14, the J call TRBJ2-1, with 14 bases that match TRBD2. Germline CDR1 and CDR2: SGHDN and FVKESK. With V trimmed by 3 bases and J by 2 bases, 9 bases remained unmatched. This CDR3 has 19 residues. The DNA of the CDR3 is TGTGCCAGCAGCCAGCAACCGGGACTAGCGGGAGTGGCCTACAATGAGCAGTTCTTC. This codes for CASSQQPGLAGVAYNEQFF.

The V gene is TRBV10-3, the J gene TRBJ2-3; D not certain. The CDR3 has 16 residues. V lost 3 bases to trimming and J lost 1 base, with 14 bases between them. Germline loops: CDR1 ENHRY, CDR2 SYGVKD. CDR3 sequence (DNA): TGTGCCATCAGTGAACCGTTTAATCCGGGCACAGATACGCAGTATTTT. Protein sequence: CAISEPFNPGTDTQYF.

A single count supports this clone. CDR3 nucleotides: TGTGCCAGCACCACTCTGGGGGCCGTGACTTCCGGCTATGGCTACACCTTC. Its protein is CASTTLGAVTSGYGYTF. This sequence joins TRBV27 and TRBJ1-2; tentative D call: TRBD1 (6 bases). The V end was cut by 7 bases, the J end by 4 bases, with 25 bases between. Per germline, CDR1 MNHEY and CDR2 SMNVEV (reference sequence). The CDR3 totals 17 residues.

J is TRBJ2-7 and V is TRBV12-3 or TRBV12-4, with TRBD1 matching over 8 bases. V dropped 4 bases and J dropped 3; count of bases not matched to a gene: 2. CDR3 length equals 13 residues. CDR3 amino acids: CASSSGQVYEQYF. The CDR3 DNA is TGTGCCAGCAGTTCGGGACAGGTCTACGAGCAGTACTTC.

The V gene is TRBV7-3, the J gene TRBJ1-1, with D tentatively TRBD1 (6 bases). Germline CDR1 and CDR2: SGHTA and FQGTGA. The CDR3 has 13 amino acids. Trimming pared 3 bases from V and 5 bases from J, leaving 10 bases between. The CDR3 region is CASSFGGLTEAFF. As DNA, the CDR3 is TGTGCCAGCAGCTTCGGGGGGCTAACTGAAGCTTTCTTT.

V usage is TRBV5-1 and J usage is TRBJ2-5; D possibly corresponds to TRBD2 (6 bases). Germline V CDR1 and CDR2: SGHRS, YFSETQ. The CDR3 runs to 13 residues. The V end lost 4 bases, the J end lost 2 bases, and 9 bases lay between the germline ends. Written as DNA, the CDR3 is TGCGCCAGCAGCCCGGGACTGCAAGAGACCCAGTACTTC. Protein product: CASSPGLQETQYF.

As DNA, the CDR3 is TGTGCCAGCAGCGTGGACAGGAGCTCCTACAATGAGCAGTTCTTC. As protein: CASSVDRSSYNEQFF. The V call is TRBV2, the J call TRBJ2-1; 7 nucleotides line up with TRBD1. CDR1 and CDR2 from the germline V gene are SNHLY and FYNNEI. V lost 6 bases, J lost 0 bases, and 5 bases stayed unmatched. CDR3 length equals 15 residues.

The chain recombines TRBV12-5 with TRBJ2-1, with D perhaps TRBD2 (6 bases). The germline gives CDR1 LGHNT, CDR2 FRNRAP. The CDR3 runs to 13 residues. V lost 7 bases and J lost 11, with 18 bases in between. DNA for the CDR3: TGTGCTAGTGCCCCTTGGGACTCAAATAAGCAGTTCTTC. It yields the protein CASAPWDSNKQFF.

This chain links TRBV25-1 with TRBJ2-1; D is ambiguous. The V end lost 3 bases, the J end lost 10 bases, and 16 bases lay between the germline ends. The CDR3 contains 14 residues. Germline CDR1 reads MGHDK; CDR2 reads SYGVNS. In DNA, the CDR3 is TGTGCCAGCAGTGACTGGGTAAAGACACGGGAGCAGTTCTTC. This encodes CASSDWVKTREQFF. Full variable domain (outside the CDR3, taken from reference TRBV25-1 and TRBJ2-1): EADIYQTPRYLVIGTGKKITLECSQTMGHDKMYWYQQDPGMELHLIHYSYGVNSTEKGDLSSESTVSRIRTEHFPLTLESARPSHTSQYLCASSDWVKTREQFFGPGTRLTVL.

This chain connects TRBV7-9 to TRBJ1-1; TRBD1 matches at 8 bases. The germline CDR1 and CDR2 sequences are SEHNR and FQNEAQ (reference sequence). The CDR3 extends over 15 amino acids. V gave up 7 bases and J gave up 1 base; unmatched junction bases: 8. The CDR3 is CASTWGTGGNTEAFF. For the CDR3, the DNA is TGTGCCAGCACCTGGGGAACAGGGGGGAACACTGAAGCTTTCTTT.

The chain employs TRBV6-2 or TRBV6-3 and TRBJ1-1; 7 nucleotides align to TRBD1. CDR3 length: 17 amino acids. The V gene's germline CDR1 is MNHEY and CDR2 SVGEGT. The V segment lost 0 bases and the J segment 2 bases; nucleotides outside the gene matches: 9. This CDR3 reads CASSYSKGAAVNTEAFF. CDR3 in DNA: TGTGCCAGCAGTTACTCGAAGGGGGCAGCGGTTAACACTGAAGCTTTCTTT.

The chain joins TRBV5-6 to TRBJ1-3; 8 positions agree with TRBD1. CDR1 and CDR2 (germline): SGHDT, YYEEEE. CDR3 length: 14 amino acids. Losses at the gene ends were 5 bases for V and 3 bases for J; bases not matched to a gene: 4. In DNA form, the CDR3 reads TGTGCCAGCAGTCCGACAGGGGTTGGAAACACCATATATTTT. Amino acids: CASSPTGVGNTIYF.

The CDR3 region is CASSEIWDRGEKLFF. In nucleotides, the CDR3 is TGTGCCAGCAGTGAAATATGGGACAGGGGTGAAAAACTGTTTTTT. This sequence joins TRBV6-1 and TRBJ1-4; 10 nucleotides agree with TRBD1. The CDR3 is 15 amino acids. Trimming took 2 bases from V and 7 from J; bases not matched to a gene: 4. Germline CDR1 reads MNHNS; CDR2 reads SASEGT.

The rearrangement joins TRBV27 to TRBJ2-7; 7 positions match TRBD1. V gave up 6 bases and J gave up 7 bases; unmatched junction bases: 15. This CDR3 is 15 amino acids long. Per germline, CDR1 MNHEY and CDR2 SMNVEV (reference sequence). The CDR3 sequence: CASRNSGTVQGEQYF. CDR3 nucleotide sequence: TGTGCCAGCAGAAATTCCGGGACAGTCCAGGGGGAGCAGTACTTC.